This TCR beta chain comes out of a study of Ad26.COV2.S vaccination and SARS-CoV-2 variants. This CDR3 has 18 amino acids. With 1 base clipped from V and 1 base from J, the junction kept 5 bases outside the gene matches. CDR1 and CDR2 from the germline V gene are LGHDT and YNNKEL (reference sequence). Generated by immunoSEQ multiplex PCR, the TCRdb table keeps only in-frame clones and is missing some. The table has around 350,000 clones, around 90% seen once. The V and J genes are TRBV3-1 (or the pseudogene TRBV3-2) and TRBJ2-6; TRBD1 aligns across 9 bases. The starting material was peripheral blood, obtained after recovery from COVID-19. The origin of this receptor is a human donor who had recovered from COVID-19. The CDR3 sequence is CASSQARTGVSGANVLTF. The DNA for the CDR3 is TGTGCCAGCAGCCAAGCGAGGACAGGGGTTTCTGGGGCCAACGTCCTGACTTTC.